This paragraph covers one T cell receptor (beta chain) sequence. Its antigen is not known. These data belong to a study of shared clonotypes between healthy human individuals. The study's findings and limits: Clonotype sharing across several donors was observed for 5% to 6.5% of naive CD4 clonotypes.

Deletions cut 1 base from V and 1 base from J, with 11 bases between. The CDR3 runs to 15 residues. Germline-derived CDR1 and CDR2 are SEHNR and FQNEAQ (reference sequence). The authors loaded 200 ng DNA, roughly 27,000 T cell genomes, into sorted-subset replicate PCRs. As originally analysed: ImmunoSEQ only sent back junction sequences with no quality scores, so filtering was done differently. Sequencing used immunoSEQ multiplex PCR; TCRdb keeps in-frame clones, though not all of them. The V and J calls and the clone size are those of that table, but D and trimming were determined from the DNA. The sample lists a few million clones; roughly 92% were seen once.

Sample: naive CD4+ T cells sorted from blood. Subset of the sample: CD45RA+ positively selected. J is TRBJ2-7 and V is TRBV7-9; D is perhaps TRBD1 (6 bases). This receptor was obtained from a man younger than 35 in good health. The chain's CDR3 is CASSLGTALSYEQYF. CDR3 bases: TGTGCCAGCAGCTTAGGGACAGCCCTTTCCTACGAGCAGTACTTC.